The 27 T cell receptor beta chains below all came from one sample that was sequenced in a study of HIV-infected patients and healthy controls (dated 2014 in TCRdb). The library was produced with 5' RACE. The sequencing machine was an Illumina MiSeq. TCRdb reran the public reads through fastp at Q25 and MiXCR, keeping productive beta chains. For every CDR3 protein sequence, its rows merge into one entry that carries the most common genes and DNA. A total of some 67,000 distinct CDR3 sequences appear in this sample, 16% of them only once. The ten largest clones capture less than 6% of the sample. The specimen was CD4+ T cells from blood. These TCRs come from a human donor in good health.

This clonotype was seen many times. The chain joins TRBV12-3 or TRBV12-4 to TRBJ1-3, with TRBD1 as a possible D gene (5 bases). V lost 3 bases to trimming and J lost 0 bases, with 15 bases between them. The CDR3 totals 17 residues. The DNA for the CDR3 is TGTGCCAGCAGTTTCGACAGCCACTTTAGCTCTGGAAACACCATATATTTT. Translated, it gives CASSFDSHFSSGNTIYF.

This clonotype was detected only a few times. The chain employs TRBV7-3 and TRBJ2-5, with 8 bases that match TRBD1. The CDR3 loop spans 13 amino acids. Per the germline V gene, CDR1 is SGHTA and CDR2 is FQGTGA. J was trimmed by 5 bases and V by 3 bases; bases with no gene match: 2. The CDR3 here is CASSLTGVETQYF. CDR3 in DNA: TGTGCCAGCAGCTTGACAGGGGTGGAGACCCAGTACTTC.

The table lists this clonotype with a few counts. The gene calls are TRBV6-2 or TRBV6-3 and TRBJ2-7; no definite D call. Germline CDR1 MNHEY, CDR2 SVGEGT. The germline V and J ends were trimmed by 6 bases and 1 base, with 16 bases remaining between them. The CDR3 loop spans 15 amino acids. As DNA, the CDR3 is TGTGCCAGCAGAAAGGGCAGCTCCTCATCCTACGAGCAGTACTTC. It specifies CASRKGSSSSYEQYF.

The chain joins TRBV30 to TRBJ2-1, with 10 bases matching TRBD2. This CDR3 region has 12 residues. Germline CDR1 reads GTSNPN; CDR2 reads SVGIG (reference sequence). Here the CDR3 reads CASGRAANEQFF. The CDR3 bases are TGTGCGAGCGGGAGGGCCGCCAATGAGCAGTTCTTC.

The DNA of the CDR3 is TGCAGCGTTGTAGGCCTCTTCACAGATACGCAGTATTTT. Encoded protein: CSVVGLFTDTQYF. The chain recombines TRBV29-1 with TRBJ2-3; D gene ambiguous. CDR1 and CDR2 (germline): SQVTM, ANQGSEA. Trimming pared 4 bases from V and 2 bases from J, leaving 10 bases between. The CDR3 consists of 13 residues.

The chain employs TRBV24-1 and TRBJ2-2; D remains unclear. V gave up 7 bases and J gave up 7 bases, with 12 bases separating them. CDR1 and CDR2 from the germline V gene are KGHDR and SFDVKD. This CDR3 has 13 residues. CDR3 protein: CATRPSVGGELFF. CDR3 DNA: TGTGCCACCAGGCCCTCGGTCGGCGGGGAGCTGTTTTTT.

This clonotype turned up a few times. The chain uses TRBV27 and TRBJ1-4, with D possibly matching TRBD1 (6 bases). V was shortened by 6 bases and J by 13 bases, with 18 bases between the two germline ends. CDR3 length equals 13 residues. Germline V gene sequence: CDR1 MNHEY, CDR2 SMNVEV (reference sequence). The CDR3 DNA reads TGTGCCAGCAGACAAACGCAGGACAGCTTACTGTTTTTT. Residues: CASRQTQDSLLFF.

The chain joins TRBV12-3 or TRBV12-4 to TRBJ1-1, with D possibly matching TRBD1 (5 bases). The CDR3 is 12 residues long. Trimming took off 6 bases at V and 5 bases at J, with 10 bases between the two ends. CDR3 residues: CASRSRDTEAFF. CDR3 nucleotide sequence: TGTGCCAGCAGATCCAGGGATACTGAAGCTTTCTTT.

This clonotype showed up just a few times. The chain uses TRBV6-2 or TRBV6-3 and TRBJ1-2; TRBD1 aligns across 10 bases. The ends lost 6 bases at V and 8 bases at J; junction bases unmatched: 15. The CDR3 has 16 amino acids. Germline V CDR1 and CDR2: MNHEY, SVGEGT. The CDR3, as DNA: TGTGCCAGCAGCCCTTGGGCGCGACAGGGGGCGCGCGGCTACACCTTC. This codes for CASSPWARQGARGYTF.

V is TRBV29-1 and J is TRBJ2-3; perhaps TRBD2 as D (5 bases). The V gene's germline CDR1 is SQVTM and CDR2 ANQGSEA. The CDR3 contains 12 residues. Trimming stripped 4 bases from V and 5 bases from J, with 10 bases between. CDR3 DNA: TGCAGCGTTGTACGGGGTAAAGATACGCAGTATTTT. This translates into CSVVRGKDTQYF.

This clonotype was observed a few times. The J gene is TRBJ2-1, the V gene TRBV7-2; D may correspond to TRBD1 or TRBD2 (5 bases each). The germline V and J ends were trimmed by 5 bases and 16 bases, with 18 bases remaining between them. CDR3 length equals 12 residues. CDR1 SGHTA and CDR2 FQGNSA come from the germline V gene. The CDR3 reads CASSPSLRGPFF. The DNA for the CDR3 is TGTGCCAGCAGCCCATCTCTGAGGGGCCCTTTCTTC.

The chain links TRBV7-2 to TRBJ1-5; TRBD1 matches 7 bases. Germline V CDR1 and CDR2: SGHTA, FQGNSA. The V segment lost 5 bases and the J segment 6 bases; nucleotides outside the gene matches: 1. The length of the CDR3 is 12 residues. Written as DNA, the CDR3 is TGTGCCAGCAGCCACAGGGGTCAGCCCCAGCATTTT. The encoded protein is CASSHRGQPQHF.

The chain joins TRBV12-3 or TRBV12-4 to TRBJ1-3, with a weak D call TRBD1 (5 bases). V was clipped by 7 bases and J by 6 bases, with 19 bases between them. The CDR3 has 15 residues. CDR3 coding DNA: TGTGCCAGCACCAGGGTGGGGCGGCCCGCAAACACCATATATTTT. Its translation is CASTRVGRPANTIYF.

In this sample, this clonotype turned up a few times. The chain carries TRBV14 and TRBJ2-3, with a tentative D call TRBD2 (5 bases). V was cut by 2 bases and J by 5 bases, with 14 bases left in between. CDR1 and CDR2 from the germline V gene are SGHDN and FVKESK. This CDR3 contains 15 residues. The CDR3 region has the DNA TGTGCCAGCAGCCAATCGGGGAATCGAGGAGATACGCAGTATTTT. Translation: CASSQSGNRGDTQYF.

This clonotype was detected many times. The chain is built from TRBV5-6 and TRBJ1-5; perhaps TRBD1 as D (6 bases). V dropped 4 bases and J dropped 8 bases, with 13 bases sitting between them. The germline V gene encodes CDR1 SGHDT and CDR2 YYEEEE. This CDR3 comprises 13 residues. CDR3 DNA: TGTGCCAGCAGCCGCGACAGGCGGGAGCCCCAGCATTTT. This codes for CASSRDRREPQHF.

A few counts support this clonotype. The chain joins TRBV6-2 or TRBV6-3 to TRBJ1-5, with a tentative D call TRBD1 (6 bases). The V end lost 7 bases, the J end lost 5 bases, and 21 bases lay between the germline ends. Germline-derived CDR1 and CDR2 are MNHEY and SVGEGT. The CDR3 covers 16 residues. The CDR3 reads CASTPRGRGKDQPQHF. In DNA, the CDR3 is TGTGCCAGCACTCCACGGGGAAGGGGGAAGGATCAGCCCCAGCATTTT.

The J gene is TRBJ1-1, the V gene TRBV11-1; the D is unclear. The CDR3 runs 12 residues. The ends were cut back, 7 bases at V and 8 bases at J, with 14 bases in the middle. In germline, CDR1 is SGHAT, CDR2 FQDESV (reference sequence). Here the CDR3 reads CASTPPATEAFF. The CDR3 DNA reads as TGTGCCAGCACCCCACCTGCTACCGAAGCTTTCTTT. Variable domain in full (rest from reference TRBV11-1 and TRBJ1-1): EAEVAQSPRYKITEKSQAVAFWCDPISGHATLYWYRQILGQGPELLVQFQDESVVDDSQLPKDRFSAERLKGVDSTLKIQPAELGDSAMYLCASTPPATEAFFGQGTRLTVV.

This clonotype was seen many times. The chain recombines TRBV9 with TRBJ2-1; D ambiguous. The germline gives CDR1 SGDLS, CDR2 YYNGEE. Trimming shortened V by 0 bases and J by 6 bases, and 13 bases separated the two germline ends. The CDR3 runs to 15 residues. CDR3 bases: TGTGCCAGCAGCGTAGCGGCGACCCTTCCCAATGAGCAGTTCTTC. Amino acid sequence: CASSVAATLPNEQFF.

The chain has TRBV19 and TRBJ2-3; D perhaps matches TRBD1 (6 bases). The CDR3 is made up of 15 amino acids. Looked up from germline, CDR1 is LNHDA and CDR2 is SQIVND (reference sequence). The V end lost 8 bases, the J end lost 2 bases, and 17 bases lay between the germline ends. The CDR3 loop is CASGRGQTDTDTQYF. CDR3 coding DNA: TGTGCCAGTGGGAGAGGACAGACAGACACAGATACGCAGTATTTT. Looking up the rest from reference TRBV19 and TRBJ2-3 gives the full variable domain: DGGITQSPKYLFRKEGQNVTLSCEQNLNHDAMYWYRQDPGQGLRLIYYSQIVNDFQKGDIAEGYSVSREKKESFPLTVTSAQKNPTAFYLCASGRGQTDTDTQYFGPGTRLTVL.

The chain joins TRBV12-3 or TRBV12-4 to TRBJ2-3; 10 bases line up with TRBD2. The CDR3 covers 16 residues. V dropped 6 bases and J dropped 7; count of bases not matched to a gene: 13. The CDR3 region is CASREESGGAGHTQYF. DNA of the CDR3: TGTGCCAGCAGGGAAGAAAGCGGGGGGGCCGGACATACGCAGTATTTT.

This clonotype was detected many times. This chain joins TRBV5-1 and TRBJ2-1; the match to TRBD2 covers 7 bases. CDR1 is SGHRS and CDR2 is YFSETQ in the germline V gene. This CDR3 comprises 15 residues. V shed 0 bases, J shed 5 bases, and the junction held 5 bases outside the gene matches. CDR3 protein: CASSLGGSNNNEQFF. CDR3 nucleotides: TGCGCCAGCAGCTTGGGCGGGAGTAACAACAATGAGCAGTTCTTC.

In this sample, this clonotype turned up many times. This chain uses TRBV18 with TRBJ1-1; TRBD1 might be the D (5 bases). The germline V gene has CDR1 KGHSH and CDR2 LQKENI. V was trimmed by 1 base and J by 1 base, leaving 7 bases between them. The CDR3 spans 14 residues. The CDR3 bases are TGTGCCAGCTCACCACAGGGGCAGAACACTGAAGCTTTCTTT. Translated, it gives CASSPQGQNTEAFF.

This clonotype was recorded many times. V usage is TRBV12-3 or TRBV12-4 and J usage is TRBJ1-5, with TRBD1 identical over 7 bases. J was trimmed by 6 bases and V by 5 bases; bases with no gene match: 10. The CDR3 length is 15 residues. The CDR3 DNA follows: TGTGCCAGCAGTCTACAGGGGTCCGGGAGTCAGCCCCAGCATTTT. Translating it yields CASSLQGSGSQPQHF.

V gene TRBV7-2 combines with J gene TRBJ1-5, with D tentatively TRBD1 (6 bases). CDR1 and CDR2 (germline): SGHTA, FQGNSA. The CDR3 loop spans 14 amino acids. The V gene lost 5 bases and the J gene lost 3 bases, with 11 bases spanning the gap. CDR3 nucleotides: TGTGCCAGCAGCGTACAGGGATACAATCAGCCCCAGCATTTT. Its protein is CASSVQGYNQPQHF.

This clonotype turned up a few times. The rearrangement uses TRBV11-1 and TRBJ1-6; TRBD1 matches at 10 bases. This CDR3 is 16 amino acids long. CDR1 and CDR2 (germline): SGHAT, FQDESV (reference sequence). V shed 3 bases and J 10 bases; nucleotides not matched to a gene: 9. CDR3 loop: CASSFGTGARGSPLHF. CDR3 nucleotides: TGTGCCAGCAGCTTCGGGACAGGGGCCCGAGGATCACCCCTCCACTTT. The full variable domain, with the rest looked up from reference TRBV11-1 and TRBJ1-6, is EAEVAQSPRYKITEKSQAVAFWCDPISGHATLYWYRQILGQGPELLVQFQDESVVDDSQLPKDRFSAERLKGVDSTLKIQPAELGDSAMYLCASSFGTGARGSPLHFGNGTRLTVT.

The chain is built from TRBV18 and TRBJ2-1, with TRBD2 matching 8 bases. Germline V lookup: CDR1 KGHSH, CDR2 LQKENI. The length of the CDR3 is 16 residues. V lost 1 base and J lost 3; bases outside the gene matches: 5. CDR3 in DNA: TGTGCCAGCTCACCACTGGGCGGGGGGAACTACAATGAGCAGTTCTTC. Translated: CASSPLGGGNYNEQFF.

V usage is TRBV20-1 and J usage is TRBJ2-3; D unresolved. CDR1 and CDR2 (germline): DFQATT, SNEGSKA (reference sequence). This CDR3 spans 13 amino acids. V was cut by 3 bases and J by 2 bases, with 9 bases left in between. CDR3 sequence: CSASSAFTDTQYF. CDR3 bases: TGCAGTGCTAGTTCGGCTTTCACAGATACGCAGTATTTT.